The following is a TCR beta chain sequence with its context. What it binds is not known. The sample originates from a study of cytomegalovirus exposure and HLA in healthy donors. Study as a whole: Tens of millions of unique TCRs from HLA-typed donors were held in an early data release. Study-wide points: The study listed roughly 160 cytomegalovirus-associated TCR beta chains.

The germline CDR1 and CDR2 sequences are MNHEY and SVGAGI. The CDR3 has 15 amino acids. V was cut by 0 bases and J by 0 bases, with 8 bases left in between. PCR primers comprised 60 Vbeta and 13 Jbeta primers. Sequencing was performed with immunoSEQ multiplex PCR; in TCRdb, only in-frame clones are kept and a portion is missing. The sample includes 140,000 to 150,000 clones, less than 9.5% of them seen just once. The sequence derives from a male donor in good health and CMV-seronegative. Input material: PBMCs. V usage is TRBV6-5 and J usage is TRBJ1-1; no clear D. CDR3 region: CASSYSSPMNTEAFF. The CDR3 nucleotides read TGTGCCAGCAGTTACTCTTCCCCTATGAACACTGAAGCTTTCTTT.